This T cell receptor (beta chain) was sequenced during a study of Graves' ophthalmopathy and Graves' hyperthyroidism. For the study at large: The collection of peripheral blood took place at initial diagnosis, before any treatment.

For repertoire sequencing, the TCR beta CDR3 regions were amplified from RNA transcripts. First-round RT-PCR employed HTBI primers, with a second-round multiplex PCR after it. TCRdb reprocessed the multiplex PCR reads via MiXCR and lists one record per CDR3 protein. This table has approximately 640,000 distinct CDR3 sequences, roughly 41% appearing once. As concerns this clonotype: Its antigen is currently unknown.

Per germline, CDR1 SQVTM and CDR2 ANQGSEA. V was shortened by 7 bases and J by 7 bases, with 8 bases between the two germline ends. CDR3 length: 10 residues. Whole-study findings and limits: The model flagged ophthalmopathy progression at 70% to 71% sensitivity and around 72% specificity. A model of 13 signatures distinguished ophthalmopathy from stable hyperthyroidism at around 91% sensitivity and 81.08% specificity.

A volume of about 9.7 ml of fresh peripheral blood supplied the PBMCs. The V call is TRBV29-1, the J call TRBJ1-5, with D unresolved. The receptor comes from an adult man with Graves' ophthalmopathy. The source material was peripheral blood. CDR3 in amino acids: CSALGQPQHF. The CDR3 nucleotides are TGCAGCGCCCTGGGACAGCCCCAGCATTTT.